The 8 T cell receptor beta chains listed next were all sequenced from one sample in a study of OX40 agonist ivuxolimab in advanced cancers. Produced via immunoSEQ multiplex PCR; TCRdb's table is partial and in-frame only. Seen here are 60,000 to 85,000 clones, about 87% observed once, and the top ten hold under 8.5%. The source material was CD4+ or CD8+ T cells sorted from blood, sampled in a trial of the OX40 agonist ivuxolimab. Receptor source: an adult with an advanced solid tumor such as melanoma, head and neck, liver or kidney cancer.

The genes are TRBV19 and TRBJ2-5, with D possibly TRBD2 on 5 matching bases. The V and J ends lost 0 bases and 5 bases respectively, with 16 bases between them. Germline-derived CDR1 and CDR2 are LNHDA and SQIVND (reference sequence). This CDR3 has 16 residues. DNA for the CDR3: TGTGCCAGTAGTATAGATGGTAACAGCTGGAGGGAGACCCAGTACTTC. Translated, it gives CASSIDGNSWRETQYF.

The chain employs TRBV5-1 and TRBJ2-5; TRBD2 aligns across 10 bases. The J call is in doubt because the DNA end fits TRBJ2-7 better. There are 16 residues in the CDR3. Germline loops: CDR1 SGHRS, CDR2 YFSETQ. DNA for the CDR3: TGCGCCAGCAGCCTGAATTTAATAGCGGGAGGATACGAGCAGTACTTC. Its translation is CASSLNLIAGGYEQYF.

The genes are TRBV28 and TRBJ1-6; no reliable D call. There are 15 residues in the CDR3. Germline values: CDR1 MDHEN, CDR2 SYDVKM. V lost 6 bases and J 8 bases, leaving 17 bases between the germline ends. The CDR3 sequence is CASSSSDRLYSPLHF. The CDR3 coding sequence is TGTGCCAGCAGCTCCTCAGACCGACTCTATTCACCCCTCCACTTT.

The chain links TRBV6-1 to TRBJ2-3; 8 bases are a match to TRBD1. The germline CDR1 and CDR2 sequences are MNHNS and SASEGT. The trim removed 3 bases at V and 9 bases at J, leaving 2 bases unmatched. This CDR3 comprises 12 residues. The CDR3 here is CASSDYRGTQYF. CDR3 DNA sequence: TGTGCCAGCAGTGACTACAGGGGGACGCAGTATTTT.

The chain combines TRBV15 with TRBJ1-4; D perhaps matches TRBD1 (5 bases). Germline lookup yields CDR1 LNHNV and CDR2 YYDKDF (reference sequence). The ends were cut back, 4 bases at V and 6 bases at J, with 24 bases in the middle. This CDR3 has 18 residues. CDR3: CATSNSVGVLPGDEKLFF. The DNA of the CDR3 is TGTGCCACCAGCAATTCGGTGGGGGTCCTCCCCGGAGATGAAAAACTGTTTTTT.

The chain combines TRBV9 with TRBJ1-1; D not certain. The CDR3 runs 14 residues. The V gene's germline CDR1 is SGDLS and CDR2 YYNGEE. V dropped 0 bases and J dropped 1 base, with 7 bases sitting between them. DNA of the CDR3: TGTGCCAGCAGCGTAGCTTCCCAGAACACTGAAGCTTTCTTT. Residues: CASSVASQNTEAFF.

The table lists this clone with a few counts. This chain joins TRBV7-6 and TRBJ2-7, with 7 bases that match TRBD1. V lost 5 bases and J lost 4; bases outside the gene matches: 11. Germline V gene lookup returns CDR1 SGHVS and CDR2 FNYEAQ. The CDR3 has 15 residues. CDR3 loop: CASSARTGRTYEQYF. The CDR3, as DNA: TGTGCCAGCAGCGCCCGGACAGGAAGGACTTACGAGCAGTACTTC.

V is TRBV5-1 and J is TRBJ2-7; D ambiguous. Germline CDR1 reads SGHRS; CDR2 reads YFSETQ. The CDR3 has 13 residues. Trimming took off 3 bases at V and 1 base at J, with 8 bases between the two ends. The CDR3 sequence is CASSYGRSYEQYF. The CDR3, as DNA: TGCGCCAGCAGCTACGGCAGATCCTACGAGCAGTACTTC. The full variable domain, completed using reference TRBV5-1 and TRBJ2-7, is KAGVTQTPRYLIKTRGQQVTLSCSPISGHRSVSWYQQTPGQGLQFLFEYFSETQRNKGNFPGRFSGRQFSNSRSEMNVSTLELGDSALYLCASSYGRSYEQYFGPGTRLTVT.